This T cell receptor (beta chain) originates from a study of control samples from healthy donors and cancer patients. Some clones are missing from TCRdb's copy, which holds only in-frame ones; the method was immunoSEQ multiplex PCR. The sample holds over 100,000 clones, around 88% seen once. The germline V gene has CDR1 MGHRA and CDR2 YSYEKL. V was trimmed by 1 base and J by 2 bases, leaving 11 bases between them. The CDR3 contains 15 residues. The chain combines TRBV4-1 with TRBJ1-2, with D uncertain. The TCR was taken from a man between 40 and 49 years old in good health. Source material: blood. CDR3 region: CASSQGEAGNYGYTF. In DNA form, the CDR3 reads TGCGCCAGCAGCCAAGGTGAGGCAGGAAACTATGGCTACACCTTC.